This T cell receptor beta chain was found in a study of technical replicates of blood from a handful of donors. Clones were read by immunoSEQ multiplex PCR, and TCRdb kept only the in-frame ones, dropping some. Found here are 85,000 to 100,000 clones, roughly 94% of them singletons; the top ten hold around 0.25%. The sequence derives from a human donor in good health. Source material: T cells isolated from PBMCs.

DNA for the CDR3: TGTGCCACCAGCGCCCCCCCCGAGGGGGCCAACGTCCTGACTTTC. Encoded protein: CATSAPPEGANVLTF. The V and J genes are TRBV15 and TRBJ2-6, with no clear D. Germline V gene data show CDR1 as LNHNV and CDR2 as YYDKDF (reference sequence). The V end was cut by 5 bases, the J end by 4 bases, with 12 bases between. CDR3 length: 15 residues. The whole variable domain, filled in from reference TRBV15 and TRBJ2-6, reads DAMVIQNPRYQVTQFGKPVTLSCSQTLNHNVMYWYQQKSSQAPKLLFHYYDKDFNNEADTPDNFQSRRPNTSFCFLDIRSPGLGDTAMYLCATSAPPEGANVLTFGAGSRLTVL.